The sequence of this T cell receptor beta chain was determined in a study of cytomegalovirus exposure and HLA in healthy donors. The sample holds one count of this clone. Its antigen is undetermined. The germline V gene encodes CDR1 LGHNA and CDR2 YSLEER. V shed 1 base and J shed 9 bases, with 13 bases lying between them. CDR3 length: 15 amino acids. This PCR relied on a set of 60 Vbeta primers and 13 Jbeta primers. The repertoire was sequenced with immunoSEQ multiplex PCR; TCRdb's copy has only in-frame clones and lacks some. The table shows about 93,000 clones, with under 85% occurring only once. Overall study results and limits: A missense DCLRE1C variant was associated with V- and J-gene trimming of TCR beta chains in a later analysis, and an independent cohort replicated the association. A later analysis appeared to link common viral pathogens to several of the most significant clusters.

The receptor was isolated from a boy between 10 and 17 years old in good health and CMV-seronegative. The chain is built from TRBV4-3 and TRBJ1-6, with a tentative D call TRBD1 (5 bases). The sequencing input was PBMCs. The CDR3 protein is CASSQGAREGSPLHF. CDR3 in DNA: TGCGCCAGCAGCCAAGGGGCCAGGGAGGGTTCACCCCTCCACTTT.